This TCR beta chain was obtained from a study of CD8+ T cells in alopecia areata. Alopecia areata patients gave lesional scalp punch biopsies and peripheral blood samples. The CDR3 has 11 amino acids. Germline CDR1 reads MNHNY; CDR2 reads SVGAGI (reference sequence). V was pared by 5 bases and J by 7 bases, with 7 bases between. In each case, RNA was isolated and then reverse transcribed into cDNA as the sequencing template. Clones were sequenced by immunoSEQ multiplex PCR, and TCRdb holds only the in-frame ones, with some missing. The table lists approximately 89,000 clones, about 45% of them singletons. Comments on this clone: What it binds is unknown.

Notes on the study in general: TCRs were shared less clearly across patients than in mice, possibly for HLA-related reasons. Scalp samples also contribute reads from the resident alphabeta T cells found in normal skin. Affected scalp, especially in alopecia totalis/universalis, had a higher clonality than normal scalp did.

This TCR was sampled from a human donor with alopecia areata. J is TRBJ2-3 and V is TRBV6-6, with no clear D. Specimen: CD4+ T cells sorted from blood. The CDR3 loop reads CASSSQYTQYF. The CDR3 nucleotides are TGTGCCAGCAGTAGTCAATATACGCAGTATTTT.